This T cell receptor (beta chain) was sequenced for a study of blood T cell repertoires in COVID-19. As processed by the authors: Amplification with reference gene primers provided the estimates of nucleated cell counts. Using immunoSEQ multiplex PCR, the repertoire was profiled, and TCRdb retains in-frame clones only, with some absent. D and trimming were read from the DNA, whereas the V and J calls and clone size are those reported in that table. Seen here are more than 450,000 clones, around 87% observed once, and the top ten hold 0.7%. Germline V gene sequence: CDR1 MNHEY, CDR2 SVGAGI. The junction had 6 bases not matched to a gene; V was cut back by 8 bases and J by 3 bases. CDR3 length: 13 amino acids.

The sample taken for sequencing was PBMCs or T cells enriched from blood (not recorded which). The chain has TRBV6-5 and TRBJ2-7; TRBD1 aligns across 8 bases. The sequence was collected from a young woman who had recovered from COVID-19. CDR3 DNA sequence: TGTGCCAGCGCGCGGACAGGGATCTACGAGCAGTACTTC. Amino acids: CASARTGIYEQYF.